Given below is one TCR beta chain in context. TCRdb reanalysed the RACE reads using MiXCR and keeps one entry per CDR3 protein. The sample lists around 300,000 distinct CDR3 sequences; approximately 6.3% were seen once. The CDR3 has 14 residues. From germline, CDR1 is MNHEY and CDR2 SVGEGT. With 0 bases removed from V and 3 bases from J, the gap between germline ends came to 8 bases. Time point reported: patch test 1, 2 weeks after DPC sensitization. The treatment denotes: therapeutic diphenylcyclopropenone sensitization with weekly scalp DPC. This sample is drawn from a study of human T cells and chemical hapten exposure.

The genes are TRBV6-2 or TRBV6-3 and TRBJ1-2, with a tentative D call TRBD1 (5 bases). The receptor's source is a woman younger than 30 with alopecia areata. Some clones in this sample may be carry-over from other donors' samples. The source was whole blood, collected in connection with sensitization to the hapten diphenylcyclopropenone (DPC). The CDR3 region is CASSYSTGYYGYTF. CDR3 DNA sequence: TGTGCCAGCAGTTACTCTACAGGATACTATGGCTACACCTTC.